Listed here are 13 T cell receptor beta chains from one sample, sequenced in a study of spatial heterogeneity in lung cancer. Study-wide findings and caveats: Tracking of tumor mutation counts was seen in expanded intratumoral alpha and beta TCR counts.

The antigens for these receptors are not known. This sample's time point: sample taken at primary tumor resection. TCRdb independently ran MiXCR on the 5' RACE reads; one entry per CDR3 protein. The table includes 4,500 to 6,500 distinct CDR3 sequences, 4.8% detected once. The starting material was lung tumor tissue, obtained at surgery. The receptors stem from a male donor with early-stage non-small cell lung cancer.

This clonotype was observed many times. This beta chain represents an off-target read in a library built for alpha chains; its size is of limited meaning. V usage is TRBV7-9 and J usage is TRBJ1-6, with D hard to call. The germline CDR1 and CDR2 sequences are SEHNR and FQNEAQ (reference sequence). CDR3 size: 12 residues. V was pared by 3 bases and J by 9 bases, with 6 bases between. This chain's CDR3 is CASSFGSSPLHF. CDR3 DNA sequence: TGTGCCAGCAGCTTTGGGTCTTCACCCCTCCACTTT.

This clonotype was found many times. Since it is a stray read in a library aimed at alpha chains, this beta chain has a size that is not meaningful. The rearrangement joins TRBV7-9 to TRBJ1-6; D uncertain. This CDR3 has 15 residues. The germline V gene encodes CDR1 SEHNR and CDR2 FQNEAQ (reference sequence). Trimming removed 5 bases at V and 5 bases at J, with 13 bases between. The CDR3: CASSPLSGDNSPLHF. In DNA, the CDR3 is TGTGCCAGCAGCCCCCTTTCAGGTGATAATTCACCCCTCCACTTT. Combining the CDR3 with reference TRBV7-9 and TRBJ1-6 gives the whole variable domain DTGVSQNPRHKITKRGQNVTFRCDPISEHNRLYWYRQTLGQGPEFLTYFQNEAQLEKSRLLSDRFSAERPKGSFSTLEIQRTEQGDSAMYLCASSPLSGDNSPLHFGNGTRLTVT.

A word on this clonotype: The library was designed around alpha chains, so this beta chain is a stray read whose abundance carries little weight. As DNA, the CDR3 is TGCAGCGCCCAGGACAGCGGCTACACCTTC. This sequence encodes CSAQDSGYTF. This chain connects TRBV29-1 to TRBJ1-2; a weak D match, TRBD1 (6 bases). The CDR3 runs to 10 residues. Between the trimmed V and J ends, which lost 7 bases and 8 bases, there was a span of 11 bases. Germline CDR1 and CDR2: SQVTM and ANQGSEA.

This clonotype was recorded many times. Since it is a stray read in a library aimed at alpha chains, this beta chain has a size that is not meaningful. The chain links TRBV5-1 to TRBJ2-3; tentative D call: TRBD2 (6 bases). The V end was cut by 4 bases, the J end by 2 bases, with 20 bases between. CDR1 is SGHRS, CDR2 YFSETQ, per germline. There are 17 residues in the CDR3. The CDR3 DNA is TGCGCCAGCAGCCCAGCGGGCGTAGGACGGCACACAGATACGCAGTATTTT. It encodes CASSPAGVGRHTDTQYF.

This clonotype was detected a few times. The library was designed around alpha chains, so this beta chain is a stray read whose abundance carries little weight. The CDR3 loop is CASSPGETQYF. CDR3 in DNA: TGTGCCAGCAGCCCGGGGGAGACCCAGTACTTC. The chain recombines TRBV7-2 with TRBJ2-5; a weak D match, TRBD2 (5 bases). The ends were cut back, 5 bases at V and 5 bases at J, with 6 bases in the middle. Germline-derived CDR1 and CDR2 are SGHTA and FQGNSA. The CDR3 has 11 residues. Together with reference TRBV7-2 and TRBJ2-5, the CDR3 gives the full variable domain: GAGVSQSPSNKVTEKGKDVELRCDPISGHTALYWYRQSLGQGLEFLIYFQGNSAPDKSGLPSDRFSAERTGGSVSTLTIQRTQQEDSAVYLCASSPGETQYFGPGTRLLVL.

This clonotype was detected ten times or more. Because this beta chain is a stray read in a library intended to capture alpha chains, its abundance should not be given much weight. This chain uses TRBV7-8 with TRBJ2-3; perhaps D is TRBD1 or TRBD2 (5 bases each). This CDR3 is built from 15 residues. Per germline, CDR1 SGHVS and CDR2 FQNEAQ. Trimming cost V 1 base and J 4 bases, with 12 bases left between them. The CDR3 DNA follows: TGTGCCAGCAGCTTAGTACGAGGGACGGCAGATACGCAGTATTTT. Translation: CASSLVRGTADTQYF.

This clonotype was observed at least ten times. This beta chain lies outside the target of a library built for alpha chains; its clone size means little. The rearrangement joins TRBV20-1 to TRBJ2-3; 7 nucleotides line up with TRBD1. J gave up 2 bases and V 3 bases, and 2 bases lay outside the gene matches. Germline CDR1 reads DFQATT; CDR2 reads SNEGSKA (reference sequence). CDR3 length: 13 amino acids. CDR3 nucleotides: TGCAGTGCTAGGACAGGGCCCACAGATACGCAGTATTTT. Amino acids: CSARTGPTDTQYF.

At least ten counts were recorded for this clonotype. A library prepared for alpha chains yielded this beta chain as an off-target read; its size is of little meaning. This chain uses TRBV9 with TRBJ2-2; TRBD1 might be the D (5 bases). Germline V gene sequence: CDR1 SGDLS, CDR2 YYNGEE. Trimming took 0 bases from V and 0 from J, leaving 12 bases between them. The CDR3 consists of 17 residues. CDR3 region: CASSVARGTANTGELFF. DNA of the CDR3: TGTGCCAGCAGCGTAGCTAGGGGAACTGCGAACACCGGGGAGCTGTTTTTT.

On this clonotype: This beta chain is a stray read from a library made for alpha chains; its abundance is not meaningful. This chain joins TRBV29-1 and TRBJ2-4, with 8 nucleotides matching TRBD1. With 3 bases clipped from V and 9 bases from J, the junction kept 4 bases outside the gene matches. The CDR3 spans 12 residues. CDR1 and CDR2 (germline): SQVTM, ANQGSEA. The CDR3 region has the DNA TGCAGCGTTGAGCCCGGACAGGGCATTCAGTACTTC. Encoded protein: CSVEPGQGIQYF.

This clonotype was seen many times. This beta chain represents an off-target read in a library built for alpha chains; its size is of limited meaning. The CDR3 region has the DNA TGCGCCAGCAGCCAGAATAACGACGGTTACAATGAGCAGTTCTTC. Amino acids: CASSQNNDGYNEQFF. This chain joins TRBV4-1 and TRBJ2-1; D gene uncertain. This CDR3 has 15 amino acids. V dropped 3 bases and J dropped 4 bases, with 13 bases sitting between them. From germline, CDR1 is MGHRA and CDR2 YSYEKL.

The table lists this clonotype with many counts. This beta chain represents an off-target read in a library built for alpha chains; its size is of limited meaning. This rearrangement joins TRBV20-1 to TRBJ2-5, with D hard to call. CDR1 is DFQATT, CDR2 SNEGSKA, per germline (reference sequence). The CDR3 contains 14 residues. Trimming pared 3 bases from V and 10 bases from J, leaving 21 bases between. The CDR3 bases are TGCAGTGCTAGTTCCCAGCCAGTTTTATGGGACCAGTACTTC. Translated: CSASSQPVLWDQYF.

In this sample, this clonotype turned up many times. A library made for alpha chains picked up this beta chain off target, so its size means little. This chain connects TRBV7-3 to TRBJ2-7; 9 bases agree with TRBD2. Germline trimming cut 5 bases from V and 5 bases from J; bases unmatched to any gene: 13. Germline lookup yields CDR1 SGHTA and CDR2 FQGTGA. This CDR3 region has 16 residues. CDR3 nucleotide sequence: TGTGCCAGCAGCCCATGGGGGATAGCGGGAGTAGACGAGCAGTACTTC. Protein sequence: CASSPWGIAGVDEQYF.

This clonotype was recorded at least ten times. The size of this beta chain means little, since it is a stray read in a library made for alpha chains. The chain recombines TRBV3-1 with TRBJ1-1; D is unclear. The CDR3 is made up of 15 amino acids. Germline V lookup: CDR1 LGHDT, CDR2 YNNKEL (reference sequence). V was trimmed by 1 base and J by 1 base, leaving 10 bases between them. CDR3 amino acids: CASSQVTSRNTEAFF. The CDR3 DNA reads TGTGCCAGCAGCCAAGTAACATCCCGGAACACTGAAGCTTTCTTT.